What follows are 5 T cell receptor beta chains derived from one specimen sequenced in a study of blood T cell repertoires in COVID-19. The table came from immunoSEQ multiplex PCR; TCRdb's copy has only in-frame clones and leaves some out. The sample holds 300,000 to 400,000 clones; about 87% are singletons and the top ten take roughly 9.9%. Sequencing used peripheral blood. All receptors derive from a man aged 25-45 years with COVID-19, enrolled during active disease.

The J gene is TRBJ2-7, the V gene TRBV5-1; 8 bases are shared with TRBD2. The V gene's germline CDR1 is SGHRS and CDR2 YFSETQ. The CDR3 extends over 16 amino acids. The J segment lost 6 bases and the V segment lost 4 bases, leaving 15 bases of the junction unmatched. The CDR3 region is CASSLDPSGRVTEQYF. In DNA, the CDR3 is TGCGCCAGCAGCCTAGACCCGAGCGGGAGAGTTACCGAGCAGTACTTC.

This chain joins TRBV11-3 and TRBJ2-2, with D unclear. This CDR3 has 13 residues. V was shortened by 5 bases and J by 6 bases, with 10 bases between the two germline ends. Germline V lookup: CDR1 SGHNT, CDR2 YENEEA. The CDR3, as DNA: TGTGCCAGCAGCCGAGGAGCTCCCGGGGAGCTGTTTTTT. Translated, it gives CASSRGAPGELFF.

This clone was counted between two and nine times. The chain uses TRBV3-1 (or the pseudogene TRBV3-2) and TRBJ2-2; the D gene is possibly TRBD2 (5 bases). The germline V gene encodes CDR1 LGHDT and CDR2 YNNKEL (reference sequence). CDR3 length equals 15 residues. The V end lost 5 bases, the J end lost 3 bases, and 13 bases lay between the germline ends. The CDR3 DNA is TGTGCCAGCAGCACCTTACGAGGGTACACCGGGGAGCTGTTTTTT. It encodes CASSTLRGYTGELFF.

The rearrangement uses TRBV28 and TRBJ2-2; a weak D match, TRBD1 (5 bases). The ends were cut back, 2 bases at V and 4 bases at J, with 14 bases in the middle. The CDR3 extends over 16 amino acids. Germline loops: CDR1 MDHEN, CDR2 SYDVKM. This chain's CDR3 is CASSLPGGAGTGELFF. CDR3 in DNA: TGTGCCAGCAGTTTACCGGGTGGGGCCGGCACCGGGGAGCTGTTTTTT.

The rearrangement links TRBV6-1 to TRBJ2-5; D is ambiguous. V lost 1 base and J 0 bases, leaving 12 bases between the germline ends. Germline V gene data show CDR1 as MNHNS and CDR2 as SASEGT. The CDR3 is 16 residues long. This CDR3 reads CASSEGPPTYQETQYF. DNA for the CDR3: TGTGCCAGCAGTGAAGGGCCACCCACGTACCAAGAGACCCAGTACTTC.